This is a list of T cell receptor beta chains from one sample in a study of beta chain features in type 1 diabetes. Measured with immunoSEQ multiplex PCR; TCRdb has only the in-frame clones, and not every one. This repertoire shows over 650,000 clones, about 14% found once; its top ten account for approximately 0.043%. The sample comprised naive CD4+ T cells from blood. The receptors were sampled from a man aged 18 to 30 with type 1 diabetes. Each CDR3 is given with its conserved first and last residue. The order of the fields is V gene, D gene, J gene, clone size, CDR3 DNA, CDR3 protein. The D gene is left open where the match is weak. Clone size is stated in some rows and not others, as once, few, many or a class when expanded.

v_gene: TRBV9; d_gene: TRBD1; j_gene: TRBJ1-6; abundance: .; CDR3nt: TGTGCCAGCAGCACCGGACAGGGTCGGAATTCACCCCTCCACTTT; CDR3aa: CASSTGQGRNSPLHF
v_gene: TRBV6-6; d_gene: .; j_gene: TRBJ2-5; abundance: few; CDR3nt: TGTGCCAGCGAATTGATACCCCGGGAGACCCAGTACTTC; CDR3aa: CASELIPRETQYF
v_gene: TRBV6-6; d_gene: .; j_gene: TRBJ2-3; abundance: few; CDR3nt: TGTGCCAGCTCCCCACCTGGGGTTAGCGCAGATACGCAGTATTTT; CDR3aa: CASSPPGVSADTQYF
v_gene: TRBV7-9; d_gene: .; j_gene: TRBJ1-1; abundance: few; CDR3nt: TGTGCCAGCAGCCTAAGCGACACTGAAGCTTTCTTT; CDR3aa: CASSLSDTEAFF
v_gene: TRBV5-1; d_gene: .; j_gene: TRBJ2-1; abundance: few; CDR3nt: TGCGCCAGCAGCTTGGGAACCTACAATGAGCAGTTCTTC; CDR3aa: CASSLGTYNEQFF
v_gene: TRBV7-2; d_gene: TRBD1; j_gene: TRBJ2-7; abundance: .; CDR3nt: TGTGCCAGCAGCTCGCTAGGACAGGGTCCCTACGAGCAGTACTTC; CDR3aa: CASSSLGQGPYEQYF
v_gene: TRBV7-2; d_gene: TRBD1; j_gene: TRBJ2-7; abundance: .; CDR3nt: TGTGCCAGCAGCCTAAAGGACAGGGCTACCGAGCAGTACTTC; CDR3aa: CASSLKDRATEQYF
v_gene: TRBV30; d_gene: .; j_gene: TRBJ2-5; abundance: .; CDR3nt: TGTGCCTGGAGTCTTAGGGGAGAGACCCAGTACTTC; CDR3aa: CAWSLRGETQYF
v_gene: TRBV30; d_gene: .; j_gene: TRBJ1-3; abundance: few; CDR3nt: TGTGCCTGGAGTGTGACGAGAGGAAACACCATATATTTT; CDR3aa: CAWSVTRGNTIYF
v_gene: TRBV7-2; d_gene: .; j_gene: TRBJ2-3; abundance: .; CDR3nt: TGTGCCAGCAGCTACAGGGCTTCCACAGATACGCAGTATTTT; CDR3aa: CASSYRASTDTQYF
v_gene: TRBV9; d_gene: .; j_gene: TRBJ2-5; abundance: few; CDR3nt: TGTGCCAGCAGCGTAGACCCCAAAGAGACCCAGTACTTC; CDR3aa: CASSVDPKETQYF
v_gene: TRBV7-3; d_gene: TRBD2; j_gene: TRBJ2-3; abundance: few; CDR3nt: TGTGCCAGCAGCCGCTCGGAGCTAGCGGGAGATACGCAGTATTTT; CDR3aa: CASSRSELAGDTQYF
v_gene: TRBV7-6; d_gene: .; j_gene: TRBJ2-1; abundance: .; CDR3nt: TGTGCCAGCAGCCTGGACGCAGTATGGATCAACAATGAGCAGTTCTTC; CDR3aa: CASSLDAVWINNEQFF
v_gene: TRBV29-1; d_gene: TRBD2; j_gene: TRBJ2-3; abundance: few; CDR3nt: TGCAGCGTTGAATTTCGAGCGGGAGGACCAGATACGCAGTATTTT; CDR3aa: CSVEFRAGGPDTQYF
v_gene: TRBV28; d_gene: TRBD2; j_gene: TRBJ2-1; abundance: .; CDR3nt: TGTGCCAGCAGCCCCCGGCTAGCGGGTGGGGATGAGCAGTTCTTC; CDR3aa: CASSPRLAGGDEQFF
v_gene: TRBV5-1; d_gene: .; j_gene: TRBJ2-5; abundance: .; CDR3nt: TGCGCCAGCAGCCCTTTGGTTATGGGAGAGACCCAGTACTTC; CDR3aa: CASSPLVMGETQYF
v_gene: TRBV5-4; d_gene: .; j_gene: TRBJ1-6; abundance: .; CDR3nt: TGTGCCAGCAGCCCAGGACGGAGTGATAATTCACCCCTCCACTTT; CDR3aa: CASSPGRSDNSPLHF
v_gene: TRBV4-2; d_gene: .; j_gene: TRBJ2-5; abundance: .; CDR3nt: TGTGCCAGCAGCCAAGTTCGCTCTCTGACCCAGTACTTC; CDR3aa: CASSQVRSLTQYF
v_gene: TRBV4-2; d_gene: .; j_gene: TRBJ1-2; abundance: few; CDR3nt: TGTGCCAGCAGCCAAGATGGTGGAGAAACTTATGGCTACACCTTC; CDR3aa: CASSQDGGETYGYTF
v_gene: TRBV7-2; d_gene: .; j_gene: TRBJ2-1; abundance: .; CDR3nt: TGTGCCAGCAGCTTAAGAGGGAGCCCCTACAATGAGCAGTTCTTC; CDR3aa: CASSLRGSPYNEQFF
v_gene: TRBV6-5; d_gene: .; j_gene: TRBJ1-1; abundance: .; CDR3nt: TGTGCCAGCCGAATGGACCCGAACACTGAAGCTTTCTTT; CDR3aa: CASRMDPNTEAFF
v_gene: TRBV11-2; d_gene: .; j_gene: TRBJ2-1; abundance: few; CDR3nt: TGTGCCAGCAGCTCGGGGATCACGAATGAGCAGTTCTTC; CDR3aa: CASSSGITNEQFF
v_gene: TRBV7-2; d_gene: .; j_gene: TRBJ2-7; abundance: .; CDR3nt: TGTGCCAGCAGCTCCGTAGGGGGTTACTCCTACGAGCAGTACTTC; CDR3aa: CASSSVGGYSYEQYF
v_gene: TRBV27; d_gene: TRBD1; j_gene: TRBJ2-3; abundance: .; CDR3nt: TGTGCCAGCAGTTTGGACAGGGGGAGGGATACGCAGTATTTT; CDR3aa: CASSLDRGRDTQYF
v_gene: TRBV6-4; d_gene: .; j_gene: TRBJ2-1; abundance: .; CDR3nt: TGTGCCAGCAGTGACTCGAGTAGCGGTCATGGGAATGAGCAGTTCTTC; CDR3aa: CASSDSSSGHGNEQFF
v_gene: TRBV7-2; d_gene: .; j_gene: TRBJ1-1; abundance: .; CDR3nt: TGTGCCAGCAGCTTAGCGCGCGGTCGTGTGAGCACTGAAGCTTTCTTT; CDR3aa: CASSLARGRVSTEAFF
v_gene: TRBV5-6; d_gene: TRBD1; j_gene: TRBJ1-2; abundance: .; CDR3nt: TGTGCCAGCAGCCCGAAACAGGGGCGTTATGGCTACACCTTC; CDR3aa: CASSPKQGRYGYTF
v_gene: TRBV6-5; d_gene: .; j_gene: TRBJ2-3; abundance: .; CDR3nt: TGTGCCAGCAGTTTAAGAGTCAGCACAGATACGCAGTATTTT; CDR3aa: CASSLRVSTDTQYF
v_gene: TRBV10-3; d_gene: .; j_gene: TRBJ2-5; abundance: .; CDR3nt: TGTGCCATCAGTGGGCGGGCCGAGGAGACCCAGTACTTC; CDR3aa: CAISGRAEETQYF
v_gene: TRBV6-5; d_gene: TRBD1; j_gene: TRBJ2-7; abundance: .; CDR3nt: TGTGCCACATGGACAGGGGCCTACGAGCAGTACTTC; CDR3aa: CATWTGAYEQYF
v_gene: TRBV7-2; d_gene: .; j_gene: TRBJ1-5; abundance: .; CDR3nt: TGTGCCAGCAGCTTAGTAGGCGAGAGCGAGCATTTT; CDR3aa: CASSLVGESEHF
v_gene: TRBV28; d_gene: .; j_gene: TRBJ2-3; abundance: .; CDR3nt: TGTGCCAGCAGTGAAGGGCAGGTTACGGATACGCAGTATTTT; CDR3aa: CASSEGQVTDTQYF
v_gene: TRBV5-1; d_gene: .; j_gene: TRBJ2-2; abundance: .; CDR3nt: TGCGCCAGCAGCCCACAGGGCGGGGAGCTGTTTTTT; CDR3aa: CASSPQGGELFF
v_gene: TRBV6-5; d_gene: .; j_gene: TRBJ1-5; abundance: .; CDR3nt: TGTGCCAGCAGTTACTCTAAACCTGGGGGTCAGCCCCAGCATTTT; CDR3aa: CASSYSKPGGQPQHF
v_gene: TRBV5-1; d_gene: .; j_gene: TRBJ2-7; abundance: few; CDR3nt: TGCGCCAGCAGCTTGGTCCCCGATGTGGCAGACGAGCAGTACTTC; CDR3aa: CASSLVPDVADEQYF
v_gene: TRBV10-3; d_gene: TRBD2; j_gene: TRBJ2-5; abundance: few; CDR3nt: TGTGCCACCCGCGGGGGGGTGTACCAAGAGACCCAGTACTTC; CDR3aa: CATRGGVYQETQYF
v_gene: TRBV2; d_gene: .; j_gene: TRBJ1-2; abundance: few; CDR3nt: TGTGCCAGCAGTGAAGAGTCAGGCCAAACCTTC; CDR3aa: CASSEESGQTF
v_gene: TRBV27; d_gene: .; j_gene: TRBJ2-7; abundance: once; CDR3nt: TGTGCCAGCAGATTAGGTATAAGGCAGTACTTC; CDR3aa: CASRLGIRQYF
v_gene: TRBV5-5; d_gene: .; j_gene: TRBJ1-5; abundance: .; CDR3nt: TGTGCCAGCAGCTTGGGCGGGGCCCGGCAGCCCCAGCATTTT; CDR3aa: CASSLGGARQPQHF
v_gene: TRBV7-2; d_gene: TRBD2; j_gene: TRBJ2-1; abundance: few; CDR3nt: TGTGCCAGCAGCTTAAGCGGGGGGGCCTCTCCCCCCATCTTC; CDR3aa: CASSLSGGASPPIF
v_gene: TRBV30; d_gene: .; j_gene: TRBJ1-2; abundance: .; CDR3nt: TGTGCCTGGAGTACAGGGTCCTATGGCTACACCTTC; CDR3aa: CAWSTGSYGYTF
v_gene: TRBV7-9; d_gene: .; j_gene: TRBJ2-1; abundance: few; CDR3nt: TGTGCCAGCAGCTCGAGCTCCTACAATGAGCAGTTCTTC; CDR3aa: CASSSSSYNEQFF
v_gene: TRBV2; d_gene: .; j_gene: TRBJ2-4; abundance: .; CDR3nt: TGTGCCAGCAGTCTTAGCAAAAACATTCAGTACTTC; CDR3aa: CASSLSKNIQYF
v_gene: TRBV29-1; d_gene: .; j_gene: TRBJ1-5; abundance: few; CDR3nt: TGCAGCGTTGCCGGCGGACCCAATCAGCCCCAGCATTTT; CDR3aa: CSVAGGPNQPQHF
v_gene: TRBV5-1; d_gene: .; j_gene: TRBJ2-5; abundance: .; CDR3nt: TGCGCCAGCAGCCCGGAGGGGAGCCAAGAGACCCAGTACTTC; CDR3aa: CASSPEGSQETQYF
v_gene: TRBV25-1; d_gene: .; j_gene: TRBJ1-4; abundance: .; CDR3nt: TGTGCCAGCAGTGAATCAAGGGAAAAACTGTTTTTT; CDR3aa: CASSESREKLFF
v_gene: TRBV7-2; d_gene: .; j_gene: TRBJ2-1; abundance: .; CDR3nt: TGTGCCAGCAGCTGGAGGGACAGTGAGCAGTTCTTC; CDR3aa: CASSWRDSEQFF
v_gene: TRBV30; d_gene: .; j_gene: TRBJ2-1; abundance: .; CDR3nt: TGTGCCTGGAGGGCGAGAGGGATGAGCTCCTACAATGAGCAGTTCTTC; CDR3aa: CAWRARGMSSYNEQFF
v_gene: TRBV4-1; d_gene: .; j_gene: TRBJ2-7; abundance: few; CDR3nt: TGCGCCAGCAGCCAACTCCGCTCTTCGGTCGAGCAGTACTTC; CDR3aa: CASSQLRSSVEQYF
v_gene: TRBV27; d_gene: .; j_gene: TRBJ2-7; abundance: .; CDR3nt: TGTGCCAGCAGTCAAACACCCGGGACGTCCTACGAGCAGTACTTC; CDR3aa: CASSQTPGTSYEQYF
v_gene: TRBV7-3; d_gene: TRBD1; j_gene: TRBJ2-2; abundance: .; CDR3nt: TGTGCCAGCAGCCCCGGGACAGGGGGGGAGCTGTTTTTT; CDR3aa: CASSPGTGGELFF
v_gene: TRBV5-4; d_gene: .; j_gene: TRBJ1-1; abundance: .; CDR3nt: TGTGCCAGCAGCACAAAACAGGGTCCGAACACTGAAGCTTTCTTT; CDR3aa: CASSTKQGPNTEAFF